Below, 28 T cell receptor beta chains from the same sample are listed, as sequenced in a study of CD4 T cells in relation to SARS-CoV-2 and coronaviruses. Method: immunoSEQ multiplex PCR; TCRdb's copy keeps in-frame clones and lacks some. The sample includes 10,000 or so clones, around 87% seen only once; the top ten take over 2%. The source material was naive CD4+ T cells from PBMCs. The subset here: naive CD4+ T cells isolated by negative enrichment. The receptors were sampled from an adult with COVID-19.

J is TRBJ2-7 and V is TRBV7-3, with 11 bases matching TRBD2. The germline gives CDR1 SGHTA, CDR2 FQGTGA. Trimming took 5 bases from V and 1 from J; bases not matched to a gene: 1. This CDR3 comprises 14 residues. The DNA of the CDR3 is TGTGCCAGCAGCCGGACTAGCGGGTCCTACGAGCAGTACTTC. The encoded protein is CASSRTSGSYEQYF.

This sequence joins TRBV7-8 and TRBJ1-2; 7 bases are shared with TRBD1. The V segment lost 1 base and the J segment 5 bases; nucleotides outside the gene matches: 1. CDR1 is SGHVS, CDR2 FQNEAQ, per germline. This CDR3 is built from 13 residues. The CDR3, as DNA: TGTGCCAGCAGCTTAGGGACAGGTTATGGCTACACCTTC. Its translation is CASSLGTGYGYTF.

The chain has TRBV4-3 and TRBJ2-7, with 7 positions matching TRBD2. The CDR3 covers 13 residues. Germline CDR1 LGHNA, CDR2 YSLEER. Germline trimming cut 0 bases from V and 9 bases from J; bases unmatched to any gene: 5. CDR3 protein: CASSQDRGVGQYF. Written as DNA, the CDR3 is TGCGCCAGCAGCCAAGATCGGGGGGTCGGGCAGTACTTC.

The chain joins TRBV14 to TRBJ1-3, with D possibly matching TRBD1 (6 bases). V was cut by 0 bases and J by 7 bases, with 7 bases left in between. This CDR3 spans 13 amino acids. Germline CDR1 and CDR2: SGHDN and FVKESK. The CDR3 loop reads CASSQDRGNTIYF. As DNA, the CDR3 is TGTGCCAGCAGCCAAGATAGGGGGAACACCATATATTTT.

The rearrangement uses TRBV6-4 and TRBJ1-1; D uncertain. This CDR3 is 14 amino acids long. V was cut by 6 bases and J by 0 bases, with 11 bases left in between. From germline, CDR1 is MRHNA and CDR2 SNTAGT. DNA of the CDR3: TGTGCCAGCAGCCAGACCGAATTGAACACTGAAGCTTTCTTT. Translation: CASSQTELNTEAFF.

V and J are TRBV6-1 and TRBJ1-5; D is uncertain. This CDR3 has 15 residues. The V end lost 2 bases, the J end lost 4 bases, and 12 bases lay between the germline ends. Germline CDR1 and CDR2: MNHNS and SASEGT. CDR3 nucleotides: TGTGCCAGCAGTGAAATGAGAAGTATGAATCAGCCCCAGCATTTT. Encoded protein: CASSEMRSMNQPQHF.

The gene calls are TRBV6-5 and TRBJ1-4; possible D gene TRBD1, 5 bases. The CDR3 length is 14 residues. The V and J ends lost 6 bases and 8 bases respectively, with 16 bases between them. CDR1 and CDR2 (germline): MNHEY, SVGAGI. CDR3 in DNA: TGTGCCAGCAGCCCCGAGGGGCGAAGAGAAAAACTGTTTTTT. It specifies CASSPEGRREKLFF.

This chain uses TRBV29-1 with TRBJ1-4; a possible D gene is TRBD1 (5 bases). Germline loops: CDR1 SQVTM, CDR2 ANQGSEA. V was pared by 7 bases and J by 4 bases, with 22 bases between. The CDR3 extends over 16 amino acids. CDR3 bases: TGCAGCGCGAGACCCTCCCCGGGACGGAATAATGAAAAACTGTTTTTT. Protein sequence: CSARPSPGRNNEKLFF.

The rearrangement uses TRBV7-3 and TRBJ2-1; possibly TRBD2 for D (6 bases). Trimming took 5 bases from V and 0 from J, leaving 17 bases between them. The CDR3 is made up of 17 amino acids. The V gene's germline CDR1 is SGHTA and CDR2 FQGTGA. CDR3 sequence: CASSPGGSGPSYNEQFF. The CDR3 nucleotides are TGTGCCAGCAGCCCTGGGGGGAGCGGGCCCTCCTACAATGAGCAGTTCTTC.

The chain carries TRBV4-1 and TRBJ2-5; D assignment may be TRBD1 or TRBD2 (5 bases each). The V end was cut by 1 base, the J end by 5 bases, with 8 bases between. The germline gives CDR1 MGHRA, CDR2 YSYEKL. CDR3 length: 13 amino acids. CDR3 amino acids: CASSQGDAETQYF. CDR3 sequence (DNA): TGCGCCAGCAGCCAAGGGGACGCGGAGACCCAGTACTTC.

The rearrangement links TRBV6-5 to TRBJ2-5; D unclear. Germline V gene sequence: CDR1 MNHEY, CDR2 SVGAGI. The V gene lost 3 bases and the J gene lost 4 bases, with 15 bases spanning the gap. The CDR3 totals 15 residues. CDR3 nucleotides: TGTGCCAGCAGTTATTCGGGTTCATTAAGAGAGACCCAGTACTTC. Its translation is CASSYSGSLRETQYF.

The V gene is TRBV9, the J gene TRBJ2-6, with D perhaps TRBD1 or TRBD2 (6 bases each). The CDR3 has 16 amino acids. Germline CDR1 SGDLS, CDR2 YYNGEE. The germline V and J ends were trimmed by 0 bases and 4 bases, with 11 bases remaining between them. The CDR3 reads CASSVVGGTGANVLTF. The CDR3 DNA reads TGTGCCAGCAGCGTAGTAGGAGGGACAGGGGCCAACGTCCTGACTTTC.

This clone was observed a few times. The chain is built from TRBV5-4 and TRBJ2-3; TRBD2 matches at 10 bases. Per the germline V gene, CDR1 is SGHNT and CDR2 is YYREEE (reference sequence). CDR3 size: 14 residues. Unmatched junction bases numbered 2, after V lost 3 bases and J lost 4 bases. For the CDR3, the DNA is TGTGCCAGCAGCTCTCTAGCGGGGGCAGATACGCAGTATTTT. Translation gives CASSSLAGADTQYF.

The chain combines TRBV2 with TRBJ1-3; D remains unclear. Per the germline V gene, CDR1 is SNHLY and CDR2 is FYNNEI. V was cut by 3 bases and J by 0 bases, with 12 bases left in between. CDR3 size: 16 residues. The CDR3 reads CASSESLPNSGNTIYF. The CDR3 DNA reads TGTGCCAGCAGTGAGAGTTTGCCGAACTCTGGAAACACCATATATTTT. Full variable domain (missing parts from reference TRBV2 and TRBJ1-3): EPEVTQTPSHQVTQMGQEVILRCVPISNHLYFYWYRQILGQKVEFLVSFYNNEISEKSEIFDDQFSVERPDGSNFTLKIRSTKLEDSAMYFCASSESLPNSGNTIYFGEGSWLTVV.

This chain connects TRBV27 to TRBJ1-4; the D gene is possibly TRBD1 (6 bases). V shed 1 base and J shed 2 bases, with 20 bases lying between them. This CDR3 has 19 residues. Germline CDR1 MNHEY, CDR2 SMNVEV (reference sequence). The CDR3 sequence is CASSLFISTGRSTNEKLFF. The CDR3 DNA is TGTGCCAGCAGTTTATTTATTAGTACAGGGAGGTCCACTAATGAAAAACTGTTTTTT.

The chain links TRBV4-1 to TRBJ2-7; D call uncertain. CDR1 is MGHRA, CDR2 YSYEKL, per germline. V lost 4 bases and J lost 6, with 16 bases in between. CDR3 size: 14 residues. The CDR3 nucleotides read TGCGCCAGCAGCCCTCGGTCCCTCCCGGGCGAGCAGTACTTC. As protein: CASSPRSLPGEQYF.

This chain connects TRBV3-1 (or the pseudogene TRBV3-2) to TRBJ2-3; 9 bases match TRBD2. V dropped 0 bases and J dropped 0; count of bases not matched to a gene: 4. The CDR3 has 17 residues. Germline CDR1 LGHDT, CDR2 YNNKEL (reference sequence). The CDR3 here is CASSQEGTSLSTDTQYF. The CDR3 DNA reads TGTGCCAGCAGCCAAGAAGGGACTAGCTTAAGCACAGATACGCAGTATTTT.

This rearrangement joins TRBV5-8 to TRBJ1-6; D is unclear. This CDR3 has 17 amino acids. Germline V gene lookup returns CDR1 SGHTS and CDR2 YDEGEE. Trimming pared 3 bases from V and 4 bases from J, leaving 17 bases between. Here the CDR3 reads CASSWVLTRGYNSPLHF. The CDR3 coding sequence is TGTGCCAGCAGCTGGGTTTTAACCAGAGGGTATAATTCACCCCTCCACTTT.

This chain uses TRBV5-5 with TRBJ2-2; TRBD1 matches 10 bases. The CDR3 loop spans 15 amino acids. The trim removed 2 bases at V and 5 bases at J, leaving 3 bases unmatched. CDR1 is SGHKS, CDR2 YYEKEE, per germline (reference sequence). In DNA, the CDR3 is TGTGCCAGCAGCTTAAGACAGGGGGCAACCGGGGAGCTGTTTTTT. Translating it yields CASSLRQGATGELFF.

The chain joins TRBV5-1 to TRBJ2-7; 7 bases are shared with TRBD1. This CDR3 is 14 amino acids long. V was pared by 4 bases and J by 6 bases, with 10 bases of the junction left unmatched. The germline gives CDR1 SGHRS, CDR2 YFSETQ. The CDR3: CASSPPGQRLEQYF. In DNA, the CDR3 is TGCGCCAGCAGCCCTCCGGGACAGCGCCTCGAGCAGTACTTC. Variable domain in full (rest from reference TRBV5-1 and TRBJ2-7): KAGVTQTPRYLIKTRGQQVTLSCSPISGHRSVSWYQQTPGQGLQFLFEYFSETQRNKGNFPGRFSGRQFSNSRSEMNVSTLELGDSALYLCASSPPGQRLEQYFGPGTRLTVT.

The chain is built from TRBV7-2 and TRBJ2-3; 12 nucleotides agree with TRBD2. The CDR3 runs to 17 residues. Germline values: CDR1 SGHTA, CDR2 FQGNSA. J lost 1 base, V lost 6 bases, and 8 bases had no gene match. In nucleotides, the CDR3 is TGTGCCAGCAGACCTAACCGACTAGCGGGGGGCACAGATACGCAGTATTTT. Translating it yields CASRPNRLAGGTDTQYF.

This clone was detected a few times. The V gene is TRBV11-3, the J gene TRBJ2-2; 10 bases align to TRBD2. V lost 5 bases and J lost 7; bases outside the gene matches: 10. The CDR3 runs 16 residues. Germline V gene data show CDR1 as SGHNT and CDR2 as YENEEA. The DNA of the CDR3 is TGTGCCAGCAGCCTAACAGCGGGAGGGGATGGCGGGGAGCTGTTTTTT. Translated, it gives CASSLTAGGDGGELFF.

V usage is TRBV2 and J usage is TRBJ1-5; possible D gene TRBD1, 5 bases. Trimming cost V 5 bases and J 7 bases, with 12 bases left between them. Germline V gives CDR1 SNHLY, CDR2 FYNNEI. The CDR3 is 13 residues long. The CDR3 reads CASSSEGSQPQHF. The CDR3 region has the DNA TGTGCCAGCAGTTCAGAGGGGTCACAGCCCCAGCATTTT.

V and J are TRBV19 and TRBJ1-4; TRBD1 matches at 7 bases. Trimming took 1 base from V and 4 from J; bases not matched to a gene: 0. The CDR3 spans 14 residues. Germline assignment: CDR1 LNHDA and CDR2 SQIVND (reference sequence). The CDR3: CASSIAGGNEKLFF. CDR3 nucleotides: TGTGCCAGTAGTATAGCAGGGGGTAATGAAAAACTGTTTTTT.

This chain links TRBV5-5 with TRBJ2-5, with 14 bases fitting TRBD2. Germline V CDR1 and CDR2: SGHKS, YYEKEE (reference sequence). Trimming cost V 4 bases and J 0 bases; bases outside gene matches: 11. The CDR3 is 19 residues long. CDR3 loop: CASSPGLAGGRVNQETQYF. DNA of the CDR3: TGTGCCAGCAGCCCCGGACTAGCGGGGGGCCGAGTAAACCAAGAGACCCAGTACTTC. The full variable domain, its missing parts supplied by reference TRBV5-5 and TRBJ2-5, is DAGVTQSPTHLIKTRGQQVTLRCSPISGHKSVSWYQQVLGQGPQFIFQYYEKEERGRGNFPDRFSARQFPNYSSELNVNALLLGDSALYLCASSPGLAGGRVNQETQYFGPGTRLLVL.

The CDR3 protein is CASRSHRDRNNSPLHF. The CDR3 DNA reads as TGTGCCAGCAGGTCTCACCGGGACAGAAATAATTCACCCCTCCACTTT. This sequence joins TRBV28 and TRBJ1-6; 7 bases agree with TRBD1. Germline V gene lookup returns CDR1 MDHEN and CDR2 SYDVKM. V was pared by 6 bases and J by 5 bases, with 10 bases of the junction left unmatched. The CDR3 length is 16 residues.

CDR3 in DNA: TGTGCCAGCAGCACCCCCCAGGGTCCTTCCTACGAGCAGTACTTC. Translating it yields CASSTPQGPSYEQYF. The chain combines TRBV5-6 with TRBJ2-7; possible D gene TRBD1, 5 bases. This CDR3 comprises 15 residues. V dropped 4 bases and J dropped 1 base, with 15 bases sitting between them. The germline V gene has CDR1 SGHDT and CDR2 YYEEEE.

V and J are TRBV5-1 and TRBJ1-2, with D tentatively TRBD1 (6 bases). This CDR3 contains 15 residues. CDR1 is SGHRS, CDR2 YFSETQ, per germline. V was pared by 2 bases and J by 6 bases, with 17 bases between. DNA of the CDR3: TGCGCCAGCAGCTTACATGGGGAGGGGGAAAATGGCTACACCTTC. It codes for CASSLHGEGENGYTF.